This T cell receptor beta chain came from a study of cytomegalovirus exposure and HLA in healthy donors (dated by TCRdb to 2016 to 2017). Describing the broader study: An earlier analysis of 587 of the donors reported 276 Gb of sequence data and approximately 120 million unique TCR beta sequences obtained from about 179 million T cells. Among a few hundred genotyped donors of the cohort, an average of about 240,000 unique TCR beta nucleotide sequences were sequenced per donor, 15% to 20% of them non-productive. An earlier analysis of 500 to 650 of the donors applied high-throughput TCR beta sequencing to assess whether each TCR beta V gene segment acted as functional or pseudogenic. A later analysis re-examined previously published TCR beta repertoires from around 670 donors and added high-resolution HLA genotyping to investigate patterns of TCR occurrence. Every discovery cohort repertoire had been produced on one sequencing platform. The study combined high-throughput TCR immunosequencing, statistical association of individual TCRs with disease status, and machine learning to predict cytomegalovirus infection status. Typing coverage varied by locus: roughly 620-640 donors for A, B, C, DRB1 and DQB1; approximately 500 for DQA1; about 600 for DPA1; some 470 for DPB1. Donor age, sex, ethnicity and CMV serostatus were compiled together with the repertoire data. The study was designed to test whether signatures of past pathogen exposure could be identified by cataloging public T cell receptors. The later analysis used no new phenotypic data to find candidate immune exposures, relying instead on TCR beta sequences and their occurrence across donors. The study profiled the T cell repertoires of around 700 subjects by immunosequencing and related them to cytomegalovirus serostatus. Four to six DR-DQ haplotypes were handled as single units for association and clustering because linkage in the cohort was strong. About 300 gigabases of sequencing data and 78 million or so unique TCR sequences were included in an early release covering over 600 HLA-typed donors. Of the approximately 370 genotyped donors, 75% to 85% were placed in the genetic ancestry cluster associated with self-reported Caucasian donors. In a later genetic analysis, genome-wide SNP genotypes for about 55% of the 666 donors were used, and that subset was treated as a discovery cohort. HLA typing included class I and class II loci at four-digit resolution. Besides the first cohort of roughly 660 subjects, a separate validation cohort made up of over a hundred different subjects was used. Paper-wide results and their limitations: A later analysis found that most CMV-associated TCR beta chains appeared HLA-restricted, with HLA associations seemingly driven largely by CMV exposure. A further reported finding was that TCR beta sequences accurately predicted the HLA-A and HLA-B alleles for most subjects in the first cohort. In a later analysis, HLA-associated TCR beta chains were found to be more clonally expanded and to have lower generation probabilities than equally common non-associated chains. The authors suggested that the approach could potentially be extended to other disease states and immunological phenotypes. An earlier analysis of approximately 570 of the donors showed that most TCR beta V segments appeared in productive rearrangements either about 90% or about 30% of the time, which broadly matched IMGT annotations. A cluster of highly shared sequence variants was judged likely to represent a technical artifact of the sequencing pipeline. In a later analysis, TCR association rates were found to vary across HLA loci, with the most associated TCRs seen for DRB1 alleles and the fewest for HLA-C alleles. The study listed 150 to 200 TCR beta chains as associated with cytomegalovirus. Most TCR sequences were seen in very few donors, while some public TCRs were found in many individuals. Because HLA typing was unavailable for some donors at each locus, only the typed subset was used in association tests. The presence/absence analyses assumed that sequencing depth was roughly uniform across donors, and that assumption may not be true. When HLA alleles, especially DR and DQ, strongly co-occurred, TCR associations were difficult to assign to individual alleles. At a false discovery rate of 0.05, a later analysis linked under 20,000 TCR beta sequences to specific HLA alleles. CMV serostatus was the only immune exposure information available for the cohort. The 87-base-pair reads could not distinguish some IMGT-functional V segments, including TRBV6-2 and TRBV6-3, so those segments were excluded. Cytomegalovirus status was reported to be diagnosed by the classifier with high specificity and sensitivity in both the original and validation cohorts. According to a later genetic analysis, donors in an Asian-associated ancestry cluster had fewer N-insertions in productive TCRs than the roughly 700-donor mean. Correlated functional status among segregating V segments might be attributable to linkage disequilibrium, but an unknown experimental factor could not be ruled out. According to a later analysis, parvovirus B19, influenza, CMV and Epstein-Barr virus appeared linked to several top co-occurrence clusters. An association between a missense DCLRE1C variant and V-gene and J-gene trimming of TCR beta chains was found in a later genetic analysis and replicated in an independent cohort. A few of the identified cytomegalovirus-associated TCR beta chains were confirmed in vitro to be specific for cytomegalovirus antigens. This cohort had only TCR beta chains sequenced, and the lack of alpha or paired-chain data limited which features could be detected. Because counts were too low, some 17 rarely observed V segments, including chromosome 9 orphons, were left out of the earlier analysis of several hundred of the donors.

The germline V gene specifies SGHNT as CDR1 and YENEEA as CDR2. V is cut by 5 bases and J by 3 bases, and the space between the germline ends is 10 bases. The CDR3 runs 13 residues from the cysteine to the phenylalanine. Only the CDR3 part of the read is kept: 39 bases, read in frame from the first base. The cohort consisted of hundreds of healthy bone marrow donors. At the time of sampling, every cohort member was nominally healthy, though immune exposures that went unrecorded were likely present. The donor tested CMV seropositive and was one of the 289 seropositive cohort members. A peripheral blood sample was provided by each donor, and peripheral blood mononuclear cells were used for TCR beta sequencing. The Qiagen DNeasy Blood Extraction Kit was used to extract genomic DNA from the blood cell samples. The library was built by means of the immunoSEQ multiplex PCR assay. A mixture of 60 forward primers for TCR Vbeta segments and 13 reverse primers for TCR Jbeta segments was used in the multiplex PCR. The CDR3 region of rearranged TCR beta genes was amplified from genomic DNA by a multiplex PCR assay. The Illumina HiSeq System was used to sequence the amplified TCR beta libraries as 87-base-pair reads. The published analysis was carried out like this. A later analysis counted approximately 76 million unique TCR beta chains across the approximately 700 repertoires, and some 12 million of these chains were shared by at least two donors. To remove PCR and sequencing errors, raw reads were error-corrected and collapsed into unique sequences using a nearest-neighbor algorithm that merged closely related sequences. V, D and J gene segments were assigned by aligning CDR3 sequences to IMGT reference sequences. For a sequence to be retained, a match of at least six nucleotides to both a V gene segment and a J gene segment was required. Rearrangements were classified as productive when the CDR3 lacked stop codons and remained in frame with V and J, and all other rearrangements were classified as non-productive. CDR3 was defined by IMGT convention, running from the second conserved V-encoded cysteine to the conserved J-encoded phenylalanine. In an earlier analysis of around 600 of the donors, sequences lacking an unambiguous match to a single V gene segment were excluded. In an earlier analysis of 450 to 700 of the donors, V segments were called functional above 56.7% productive rearrangements and were called segregating when the between-donor standard deviation exceeded 5%. A statistical classification framework was developed to diagnose cytomegalovirus status using the catalog of TCR beta chain sequences. V and J gene assignment, in a later analysis, came from comparing TCR nucleotide sequences with IMGT/GENE-DB human TR gene sequences. A later analysis assigned CDR3 sequences and most-parsimonious VDJ recombination scenarios with the TCRdist pipeline. In a later analysis, each TCR beta chain was defined by its CDR3 amino acid sequence together with its V-gene family, and reads without a unique V-gene family were excluded. In a later analysis, approximately 590 highly shared, low-generation-probability nucleotide sequences were removed to address suspected cross-contamination and a sequencing artifact. For each public chain, a later analysis derived a clonal expansion index from normalized ranks of inferred template counts within each repertoire. Generation probabilities in a later analysis came from a VDJ recombination model fitted to out-of-frame rearrangements, and those results were checked against IGoR. A later analysis scored TCR-TCR, TCR-HLA and TCR-CMV co-occurrence with hypergeometric tests, applying a repertoire-size bias correction to TCR pairs. A later analysis estimated false discovery rates by permuting HLA or CMV assignments 20 times. In a later analysis, co-occurring TCRs were grouped with DBSCAN, and TCRdist sequence similarity was added when clustering was performed within HLA-allele-positive subsets. For co-occurrence clustering, repertoires with fewer than 30,000 or more than 120,000 public chains were excluded, along with five repertoires with anomalous nucleotide sharing. TCRdb took over this immuneACCESS table, retaining in-frame rearrangements with V and J assigned. Such tables are incomplete; in checked studies, under half of the missing clones stem from an unresolved V gene, and the remainder is unexplained. V and J calls and clone size are given by that table; D and trimming were obtained from the DNA. Present in this sample are about 98,000 clones, approximately 71% of which were seen just once. The ten largest clones capture roughly 9.6% of the sample.

This clone appeared a few times. Its antigen is currently not known. Base qualities were left out, and no much larger clone turns up one base away. The TCR was taken from a male donor in good health and CMV-seropositive. Sequenced: PBMCs. The rearranged chain carries TRBV11-3 and TRBJ1-1; too little of a D gene remains to name it. The CDR3: CASSTQPDTEAFF. Here is the DNA: TGTGCCAGCAGCACCCAACCGGACACTGAAGCTTTCTTT.